Listed below are T cell receptor beta chains from one sample, sequenced in a study of blood T cell repertoires in COVID-19. Method: immunoSEQ multiplex PCR; TCRdb's copy keeps in-frame clones and lacks some. The profile shows around 230,000 clones, just over 85% of them singletons. Sequenced input: PBMCs or T cells enriched from blood (not recorded which). All receptors derive from a woman aged 40 to 55 with acute COVID-19. CDR3s include the opening cysteine and the closing phenylalanine or tryptophan. The D gene is left open where the match is weak. Size tells how often a clone was seen (once, few, many) or the class of an expanded clone, and some rows leave it out.

TRBV5-1	-	TRBJ1-1	-	TGCGCCAGCAGCTTGTTGCCACAGGGCCGGAACATGAACACTGAAGCTTTCTTT	CASSLLPQGRNMNTEAFF
TRBV13	-	TRBJ2-5	TRBD1	TGTGCCAGCAGCCCCTTCCGACAGGGTGAGACCCAGTACTTC	CASSPFRQGETQYF
TRBV9	-	TRBJ1-1	-	TGTGCCAGCAGCCCCGTGAACACTGAAGCTTTCTTT	CASSPVNTEAFF
TRBV19	once	TRBJ1-2	TRBD1	TGTGCCAGTAGTACCCAATCTTGGCAGGGGGCGATCTATGGCTACACCTTC	CASSTQSWQGAIYGYTF
TRBV5-1	-	TRBJ2-7	-	TGCGCCAGCAGCTTGTGGAGGAGCTCCTACGAGCAGTACTTC	CASSLWRSSYEQYF
TRBV19	-	TRBJ1-1	-	TGTGCCAGTAGTCTGCGAGGGACTGAAGCTTTCTTT	CASSLRGTEAFF
TRBV4-3	-	TRBJ1-3	-	TGCGCCAGCAGCCAGGGATTCGGGAAACCTGTTGGAAACACCATATATTTT	CASSQGFGKPVGNTIYF
TRBV29-1	-	TRBJ1-1	-	TGCAGCGTTGAACCTTTTAGCGGTGGGGCCACTGAAGCTTTCTTT	CSVEPFSGGATEAFF
TRBV15	-	TRBJ2-3	TRBD1	TGTGCCACCAGCAGGGAGGACAGGGAGGCAGGTACGCAGTATTTT	CATSREDREAGTQYF
TRBV6-2/TRBV6-3	-	TRBJ2-1	TRBD2	TGTGCCAGCAGTTACTCAGGGCGGGGGGGCCTTAATGAGCAGTTCTTC	CASSYSGRGGLNEQFF
TRBV3-1/TRBV3-2	-	TRBJ2-1	TRBD2	TGTGCCAGCAGCCAAGGTCGGGGGGGGGTTGGGAATGAGCAGTTCTTC	CASSQGRGGVGNEQFF
TRBV2	-	TRBJ1-4	TRBD1	TGTGCCAGCAGTGAACGACAGGGAAGGTTCGTAGGTGAAAAACTGTTTTTT	CASSERQGRFVGEKLFF
TRBV5-1	once	TRBJ2-2	TRBD1	TGCGCCAGCATCGGACAGGTAGACACCGGGGAGCTGTTTTTT	CASIGQVDTGELFF
TRBV10-3	-	TRBJ1-2	-	TGTGCCATCAGTGATCTGACAGTAGACTATGGCTACACCTTC	CAISDLTVDYGYTF
TRBV7-9	-	TRBJ1-1	TRBD1	TGTGCCAGCAGCTTAGGGACAGGGCCGAACACTGAAGCTTTCTTT	CASSLGTGPNTEAFF
TRBV10-2	-	TRBJ2-7	TRBD1	TGCGCCAGCGGGGACAGGGGGTACGAGCAGTACTTC	CASGDRGYEQYF
TRBV10-3	-	TRBJ2-3	-	TGTGCCATCAGTGGTTTGGGAGAAGATACGCAGTATTTT	CAISGLGEDTQYF
TRBV10-1	-	TRBJ1-2	TRBD1	TGCGCCAGCAGTCCGGACAGGGGAGGAGGCTACACCTTC	CASSPDRGGGYTF
TRBV7-3	-	TRBJ2-3	-	TGTGCCAGCAATAGGCCAGGGGTCACAGATACGCAGTATTTT	CASNRPGVTDTQYF
TRBV28	few	TRBJ1-3	TRBD1	TGTGCCAGCAGTTTGTCTACAGGGGGCGCAAGAAACACCATATATTTT	CASSLSTGGARNTIYF
TRBV24-1	few	TRBJ2-7	-	TGTGCCACCAGTGATAATTGGGCATCAACGCCGCAGTACTTC	CATSDNWASTPQYF
TRBV7-8	-	TRBJ1-5	TRBD1	TGTGCCAGCAGCCCGCCGGGGACAGGAGGCAATCAGCCCCAGCATTTT	CASSPPGTGGNQPQHF
TRBV7-2	-	TRBJ1-1	TRBD1	TGTGCCAGCAGCTCCAGGACAGGAAACACTGAAGCTTTCTTT	CASSSRTGNTEAFF
TRBV6-5	-	TRBJ1-6	-	TGTGCCAGCAAAACCACAGGGATTCGCAATTCACCCCTCCACTTT	CASKTTGIRNSPLHF
TRBV5-1	once	TRBJ1-1	-	TGCGCCAGCAGCTTGGTCCCGTCGAACACTGAAGCTTTCTTT	CASSLVPSNTEAFF
TRBV27	once	TRBJ1-2	-	TGTGCCAGCAGTCCCCTTAACAGGGCCGGCTACACCTTC	CASSPLNRAGYTF
TRBV4-1	-	TRBJ1-4	TRBD1	TGCGCCAGCAGCCAGCCGGGACAGAATGAAAAACTGTTTTTT	CASSQPGQNEKLFF
TRBV24-1	once	TRBJ2-1	TRBD2	TGTGCCACCAGTGTTGGCGGGGGGGCCTACAATGAGCAGTTCTTC	CATSVGGGAYNEQFF
TRBV19	-	TRBJ2-1	TRBD2	TGTGCCAGTACCCGGGGGGTAAACAATGAGCAGTTCTTC	CASTRGVNNEQFF
TRBV24-1	-	TRBJ2-5	TRBD2	TGTGCCACCAGTGCCGGGGGGGCGACGGGGGAGACCCAGTACTTC	CATSAGGATGETQYF
TRBV5-5	-	TRBJ2-3	-	TGTGCCAGCAGCTTCGGTTTCACAGATACGCAGTATTTT	CASSFGFTDTQYF
TRBV9	-	TRBJ1-3	TRBD1	TGTGCCAGCAGCGTAGATCTGGGACAGGGATCTGGAAACACCATATATTTT	CASSVDLGQGSGNTIYF
TRBV2	-	TRBJ2-3	-	TGTGCCAGCAGGATCACAGGGGGGGCAGATACGCAGTATTTT	CASRITGGADTQYF
TRBV5-1	once	TRBJ1-2	-	TGCGCCAGCAGCTTGGCCTTGATTGCGGAGAACTATGGCTACACCTTC	CASSLALIAENYGYTF
TRBV19	-	TRBJ1-5	-	TGTGCCAGTAGTCCGGGGGTAGGTCAGCCCCAGCATTTT	CASSPGVGQPQHF
TRBV2	-	TRBJ1-2	TRBD1	TGTGCCAGCAGCGACAGGGGGGCGTATTATGGCTACACCTTC	CASSDRGAYYGYTF
TRBV9	few	TRBJ2-1	TRBD2	TGTGCCAGCAGCGTAGGGACTAGCGGATCAAATGAGCAGTTCTTC	CASSVGTSGSNEQFF
TRBV7-2	-	TRBJ2-3	-	TGTGCCAGCAGCCCGATCTCCTCGCGTTCAGATACGCAGTATTTT	CASSPISSRSDTQYF
TRBV4-3	-	TRBJ1-2	TRBD1	TGCGCCAGCAGCCCCGGACAGGGTAACTATGGCTACACCTTC	CASSPGQGNYGYTF
TRBV6-5	many	TRBJ1-2	-	TGTGCCAGCAGTTACCAGGGTTTCGTCGGCTACACCTTC	CASSYQGFVGYTF
TRBV11-2	-	TRBJ1-4	-	TGTGCCAGCAGCTCCAGGGGCTTGGGGGAAAAACTGTTTTTT	CASSSRGLGEKLFF
TRBV5-1	once	TRBJ2-1	TRBD1	TGCGCCAGCTGGGTGGGGACAGATGCTTACAATGAGCAGTTCTTC	CASWVGTDAYNEQFF
TRBV19	-	TRBJ2-7	-	TGTGCCAGTAGTATTGGGCTAGCAGACTACGAGCAGTACTTC	CASSIGLADYEQYF
TRBV5-8	-	TRBJ2-1	-	TGTGCCAGCAGCTCCGGACTTGAGCAGTTCTTC	CASSSGLEQFF
TRBV6-5	-	TRBJ1-3	-	TGTGCCAGCAGTTACTCTGGTTCTAATAGCGACACCATATATTTT	CASSYSGSNSDTIYF
TRBV18	-	TRBJ2-1	-	TGTGCCAGCTCACCGACAGGTGACAATGAGCAGTTCTTC	CASSPTGDNEQFF
TRBV12-3/TRBV12-4	-	TRBJ2-7	-	TGTGCCAGCAGTTGGGACATCTCCTACGAGCAGTACTTC	CASSWDISYEQYF
TRBV19	-	TRBJ1-2	-	TGTGCCAGTAGTACCCCGGACAGCCTGTCCTATGGCTACACCTTC	CASSTPDSLSYGYTF
TRBV2	-	TRBJ1-1	TRBD1	TGTGCCAGCAGAGACTCTTATATCAGGGACAGGGGCATGAACACTGAAGCTTTCTTT	CASRDSYIRDRGMNTEAFF
TRBV7-9	-	TRBJ2-1	TRBD1	TGTGCCAGCAGCCCACCGGGACAGACCCGAAATGAGCAGTTCTTC	CASSPPGQTRNEQFF
TRBV10-2	once	TRBJ1-2	-	TGCGCCAGCAGTGACCCCCTGCGGGCCGGCTACACCTTC	CASSDPLRAGYTF
TRBV6-6	-	TRBJ2-1	TRBD1	TGTGCCAGCACCCCCAACAGGGGAATTTACAATGAGCAGTTCTTC	CASTPNRGIYNEQFF
TRBV10-3	-	TRBJ1-4	-	TGTGCCATCAGTGAGTCGAAGAGTACAACTAATGAAAAACTGTTTTTT	CAISESKSTTNEKLFF
TRBV7-3	once	TRBJ1-2	-	TGTGCCAGCAGCGGCCGGGAAGGGGGCTACACCTTC	CASSGREGGYTF
TRBV15	-	TRBJ1-5	-	TGTGCCACCAGGGCTCGGGAGGGGAACTACAATCAGCCCCAGCATTTT	CATRAREGNYNQPQHF
TRBV6-5	-	TRBJ1-2	TRBD1	TGTGCCAGCAGTTTTAACAGGGGGGATGGCTACACCTTC	CASSFNRGDGYTF